Listed below are T cell receptor beta chains from one sample, sequenced in a study of blood T cell repertoires in COVID-19. Method: immunoSEQ multiplex PCR; TCRdb's copy keeps in-frame clones and lacks some. Counted here are more than 40,000 clones, about 88% occurring once; the ten biggest clones make up approximately 3.1%. Sequencing was done on a sample of PBMCs or T cells enriched from blood (not recorded which). These receptors all stem from a woman between 50 and 59 years old who had recovered from COVID-19. Each CDR3 is given with its conserved first and last residue.

J	length	V	CDR3
TRBJ2-3	15	TRBV4-3	CASSQGGGITDTQYF
TRBJ2-5	15	TRBV7-2	CASSSFLLEGETQYF
TRBJ1-2	11	TRBV20-1	CSALASGVYTF
TRBJ2-3	14	TRBV7-2	CASSSTGITDTQYF
TRBJ2-5	15	TRBV5-1	CASSSGPGDGETQYF
TRBJ2-7	17	TRBV6-6	CASSPNYPGPGAYEQYF
TRBJ1-2	15	TRBV3-1/TRBV3-2	CASSQDTAGNYGYTF
TRBJ2-7	15	TRBV4-3	CASSRDRGRSYEQYF
TRBJ1-6	13	TRBV18	CASSRESAGPLHF
TRBJ1-1	13	TRBV7-9	CASSLGRDGEAFF
TRBJ1-3	19	TRBV10-3	CAISEGGQARSHSGNTIYF
TRBJ2-6	20	TRBV27	CASSPTLGGLGLKGANVLTF
TRBJ2-3	15	TRBV7-2	CASSLGHSSTDTQYF
TRBJ2-1	11	TRBV20-1	CSAARDFEQFF
TRBJ1-5	12	TRBV12-3/TRBV12-4	CASSPTEGGQHF
TRBJ1-2	14	TRBV28	CASSLFPENYGYTF
TRBJ2-7	15	TRBV6-5	CASSFREGVSYEQYF
TRBJ1-4	16	TRBV6-6	CASRSPGDRRGEKLFF
TRBJ2-7	15	TRBV5-1	CASSVGGTGGSEQYF
TRBJ2-5	14	TRBV12-5	CASGQGGSQETQYF
TRBJ2-5	17	TRBV5-1	CASSLLAGGLGQETQYF
TRBJ2-2	13	TRBV6-2/TRBV6-3	CASSAQGTGELFF
TRBJ2-7	15	TRBV6-5	CASSYERTGGYEQYF
TRBJ2-7	12	TRBV29-1	CSVAGTGEGQYF